In its sample, the clone carrying this T cell receptor beta chain was seen many times. Its antigen is unidentified. V was shortened by 6 bases and J by 5 bases, with 7 bases between the two germline ends. The CDR3 loop spans 11 amino acids. Germline V gives CDR1 MDHEN, CDR2 SYDVKM. This entry is derived from a study of glioma-infiltrating T cells. TCR alpha and beta CDR3 regions were amplified from RNA using iRepertoire nested multiplex PCR. MiXCR, run by TCRdb on the multiplex PCR reads, gives a single entry per CDR3 protein. Found here are roughly 350,000 distinct CDR3 sequences, 41% of them singletons; the top ten hold approximately 12%. The study's findings and limits: Gliomas, especially low-grade, showed above-expected tissue-blood divergence; non-neoplastic patients showed below.

This receptor was taken from a human donor with low-grade glioma or glioblastoma, undergoing nonglioma brain surgery, or in good health (not recorded which). The V and J genes are TRBV28 and TRBJ1-2; D is unresolved. Sequencing was done on a sample of glioma tissue, nonneoplastic brain tissue, or PBMCs (not recorded which). CDR3 sequence (DNA): TGTGCCAGCAGGTCGGAGTATGGCTACACCTTC. Amino acids: CASRSEYGYTF.